The sequence of this T cell receptor (beta chain) was determined in a study of response to subunit inactivated influenza vaccine. TCRdb itself ran the RT-PCR reads through MiXCR, one entry per CDR3 protein. Found here are just under 550,000 distinct CDR3 sequences, 20% to 25% of them singletons; the top ten hold around 2.8%. Germline V gene sequence: CDR1 SEHNR, CDR2 FQNEAQ (reference sequence). Trimming took off 4 bases at V and 0 bases at J, with 12 bases between the two ends. CDR3 size: 15 residues. The sample also formed part of further work on T cells expressing NK-cell markers. That paper notes: Generation of TCR beta cDNA was performed by 5'RACE template switching incorporating UMIs.

Material: CD4+ T cells sorted from PBMCs, obtained 11 to 12 days after vaccination. The receptor comes from a man in his fifties who received an inactivated influenza vaccine. The chain employs TRBV7-9 and TRBJ1-1; D is uncertain. Here the CDR3 reads CASSWGGDVNTEAFF. The CDR3 nucleotides read TGTGCCAGCAGCTGGGGAGGTGATGTGAACACTGAAGCTTTCTTT.